The 25 T cell receptor beta chains below all came from one sample that was sequenced in a study of CXCR3-negative and CXCR3-positive naive CD8 T cells. For these receptors, no antigen is known. Study-wide findings and caveats: Naive cells with CXCR3 showed TRB CDR3s that were more hydrophobic than those in CXCR3-negative naive cells.

The libraries of TRB cDNA were constructed through 5' RACE using UMI labels. No DNA is given; TCRdb re-called the 5' RACE reads and lists each CDR3 protein once. Its table records about 150,000 distinct CDR3 sequences. The specimen was naive CXCR3+ CD8+ T cells from blood. Specified subset: CD45RO-CCR7+CD27+CD95- naive CD8+ T cells expressing CXCR3 (TNR3+). Source of these receptors: a human donor in good health. Some clones in this sample may be carry-over from other donors' samples.

The V and J genes are TRBV10-3 and TRBJ2-7; TCRdb indicates TRBD1, and absent DNA this call remains unverified. Germline CDR1 is ENHRY and CDR2 is SYGVKD. CDR3 length: 13 residues. CDR3 region: CAISELYRPEQYF.

The CDR3 protein is CASSFPGDPSYNEQFF. J is TRBJ2-1 and V is TRBV7-9; as DNA is missing, the TRBD1 call by TCRdb cannot be tested. Per the germline V gene, CDR1 is SEHNR and CDR2 is FQNEAQ (reference sequence). This CDR3 is 16 amino acids long.

This sequence joins TRBV9 and TRBJ2-7; absent DNA, TCRdb's TRBD1 call cannot be checked. CDR3 length: 14 residues. The germline V gene has CDR1 SGDLS and CDR2 YYNGEE. This chain's CDR3 is CASSVAQGNYEQYF.

This chain uses TRBV29-1 with TRBJ2-3; TCRdb lists TRBD2, though no DNA is available to test this call. Germline V CDR1 and CDR2: SQVTM, ANQGSEA. This CDR3 comprises 17 residues. The CDR3 is CSVAGASGSRSTDTQYF.

The rearrangement links TRBV2 to TRBJ2-7; absent DNA, TCRdb's TRBD2 call cannot be checked. CDR1 is SNHLY and CDR2 is FYNNEI in the germline V gene. The CDR3 length is 15 residues. Here the CDR3 reads CASSEGLAKDYEQYF. The whole variable domain, remainder taken from reference TRBV2 and TRBJ2-7, is EPEVTQTPSHQVTQMGQEVILRCVPISNHLYFYWYRQILGQKVEFLVSFYNNEISEKSEIFDDQFSVERPDGSNFTLKIRSTKLEDSAMYFCASSEGLAKDYEQYFGPGTRLTVT.

This sequence joins TRBV20-1 and TRBJ2-3; TCRdb names TRBD2, which stays unverified in the absence of DNA. CDR1 is DFQATT and CDR2 is SNEGSKA in the germline V gene (reference sequence). This CDR3 region has 14 residues. The CDR3 here is CSALGLASTDTQYF.

The rearrangement joins TRBV5-1 to TRBJ2-5; as DNA is missing, the TRBD1 call by TCRdb cannot be tested. CDR1 SGHRS and CDR2 YFSETQ come from the germline V gene. This CDR3 comprises 15 residues. Here the CDR3 reads CASRVIPGHQETQYF.

This chain uses TRBV14 with TRBJ1-1. Germline V gene sequence: CDR1 SGHDN, CDR2 FVKESK. The CDR3 loop spans 16 amino acids. The CDR3 reads CASSQDLRGGGTEAFF.

The CDR3: CASSVGRYGELFF. The chain carries TRBV6-1 and TRBJ2-2. There are 13 residues in the CDR3. Per the germline V gene, CDR1 is MNHNS and CDR2 is SASEGT.

This chain connects TRBV28 to TRBJ2-7; TCRdb picks TRBD1, but there is no DNA to check that call. Germline assignment: CDR1 MDHEN and CDR2 SYDVKM. CDR3 length: 17 amino acids. CDR3 residues: CASSFPVKGDLSYEQYF.

J is TRBJ2-3 and V is TRBV29-1; checking the TCRdb D call of TRBD2 is not possible without DNA. The CDR3 is made up of 16 amino acids. Germline CDR1 and CDR2: SQVTM and ANQGSEA. CDR3 region: CSVEVGAGGYTDTQYF.

The chain employs TRBV5-1 and TRBJ1-4; no DNA is available, so the TRBD1 call from TCRdb remains unchecked. Looked up from germline, CDR1 is SGHRS and CDR2 is YFSETQ. This CDR3 has 14 amino acids. The CDR3 loop is CASSLRDRAEKLFF. Complete variable domain (other parts from reference TRBV5-1 and TRBJ1-4): KAGVTQTPRYLIKTRGQQVTLSCSPISGHRSVSWYQQTPGQGLQFLFEYFSETQRNKGNFPGRFSGRQFSNSRSEMNVSTLELGDSALYLCASSLRDRAEKLFFGSGTQLSVL.

This chain connects TRBV4-3 to TRBJ1-2; TCRdb picks TRBD1, but there is no DNA to check that call. The CDR3 is made up of 14 amino acids. From germline, CDR1 is LGHNA and CDR2 YSLEER. This CDR3 reads CASSPIRQGEGYTF.

The V gene is TRBV5-6, the J gene TRBJ1-6; TCRdb reports TRBD1, a call that lacks DNA to check it against. There are 13 residues in the CDR3. Germline CDR1 reads SGHDT; CDR2 reads YYEEEE. This CDR3 is CASSPGTNSPLHF.

V is TRBV20-1 and J is TRBJ2-2; there is no DNA to check the TCRdb D call of TRBD1. The CDR3 spans 15 residues. The germline V gene has CDR1 DFQATT and CDR2 SNEGSKA (reference sequence). The CDR3 loop is CSASTPGVGTGELFF.

The gene calls are TRBV15 and TRBJ2-5; the D call of TRBD1 rests on TCRdb alone, since no DNA is present to check it. Germline assignment: CDR1 LNHNV and CDR2 YYDKDF (reference sequence). The CDR3 loop spans 16 amino acids. The chain's CDR3 is CATSVGVLRRQETQYF.

The chain is built from TRBV7-9 and TRBJ1-2; without DNA, the TCRdb call of TRBD1 cannot be checked. Germline CDR1 and CDR2: SEHNR and FQNEAQ (reference sequence). The CDR3 consists of 14 residues. This chain's CDR3 is CASSPPWGANGYTF. Variable domain in full (rest from reference TRBV7-9 and TRBJ1-2): DTGVSQNPRHKITKRGQNVTFRCDPISEHNRLYWYRQTLGQGPEFLTYFQNEAQLEKSRLLSDRFSAERPKGSFSTLEIQRTEQGDSAMYLCASSPPWGANGYTFGSGTRLTVV.

The chain links TRBV4-3 to TRBJ1-1. The V gene's germline CDR1 is LGHNA and CDR2 YSLEER. This CDR3 contains 14 residues. The CDR3 sequence is CASSHTTNYAEAFF.

The V call is TRBV14, the J call TRBJ2-7; TCRdb gives TRBD1 as the D gene, but with no DNA this cannot be confirmed. Germline V lookup: CDR1 SGHDN, CDR2 FVKESK. This CDR3 has 15 amino acids. This CDR3 is CASSPDRGEGYEQYF.

The chain is built from TRBV6-1 and TRBJ2-2; checking the TCRdb D call of TRBD2 is not possible without DNA. Germline assignment: CDR1 MNHNS and CDR2 SASEGT. The CDR3 consists of 16 residues. The CDR3 is CASSEALLGGTGELFF.

This chain links TRBV7-9 with TRBJ2-5; TCRdb's D call of TRBD2 is untestable without DNA. Germline CDR1 and CDR2: SEHNR and FQNEAQ (reference sequence). The CDR3 length is 14 residues. The CDR3 spells CASSSGTSGETQYF.

The V gene is TRBV29-1, the J gene TRBJ2-7; TCRdb's D call, TRBD1, is unchecked because there is no DNA. The germline CDR1 and CDR2 sequences are SQVTM and ANQGSEA. This CDR3 region has 13 residues. CDR3 sequence: CSVLWQGSYEQYF.

The V gene is TRBV4-2, the J gene TRBJ2-5; the D gene TCRdb calls, TRBD2, cannot be checked with no DNA. This CDR3 is built from 18 residues. Germline CDR1 LGHNA, CDR2 YNFKEQ. CDR3 region: CASSQDWGRREEQETQYF.

This rearrangement joins TRBV9 to TRBJ2-7; TCRdb selects TRBD2, and the lack of DNA leaves this call unchecked. From germline, CDR1 is SGDLS and CDR2 YYNGEE. The CDR3 covers 15 residues. The CDR3 loop reads CASSVEDYPPHEQYF. Full variable domain (remainder filled in from reference TRBV9 and TRBJ2-7): DSGVTQTPKHLITATGQRVTLRCSPRSGDLSVYWYQQSLDQGLQFLIQYYNGEERAKGNILERFSAQQFPDLHSELNLSSLELGDSALYFCASSVEDYPPHEQYFGPGTRLTVT.

The J gene is TRBJ2-6, the V gene TRBV12-3 or TRBV12-4. There are 15 residues in the CDR3. CDR3 in amino acids: CASSFPGSGANVLTF.